This TCR beta chain is from a study of cytomegalovirus exposure and HLA in healthy donors (dated by TCRdb to the late 2010s). About the study as a whole: The roughly 700 repertoires of the first cohort and the 110 or so validation repertoires were produced on the same platform, according to a later analysis. The study aimed to test whether signatures of past pathogen exposure could be identified by cataloging public T cell receptors. Along with the roughly 710-subject first cohort, a separate validation cohort of some 130 different subjects was used. To predict cytomegalovirus infection status, the study combined high-throughput TCR immunosequencing, statistical association of individual TCRs with disease status, and machine learning. Broader findings and caveats from the paper: While some public TCRs were present in many individuals, most TCR sequences turned up only very rarely across donors. In both the original and validation cohorts, the classifier was reported to diagnose cytomegalovirus status with high specificity and sensitivity. According to the authors, the approach could potentially be generalized to other disease states and immunological phenotypes. Of the cluster scores, 94% were above 0 in a later analysis, which found that TCRs clustered in the first cohort also tended to co-occur in the 120 or so validation repertoires. Three of the identified cytomegalovirus-associated TCR beta chains were confirmed in vitro to be specific for cytomegalovirus antigens. In the study, around 150 TCR beta chains were listed as associated with cytomegalovirus. All 120 or so repertoires were used to score co-occurrence in the validation cohort in a later analysis, because that analysis had no HLA typing for the cohort.

Libraries were prepared through the immunoSEQ multiplex PCR assay. The paper's processing steps were these. A statistical classification framework was developed to diagnose cytomegalovirus status using the catalog of TCR beta chain sequences. Imported from immuneACCESS, the table was reduced by TCRdb to in-frame sequences with V and J called. These copies leave out some clones; in studies compared against another copy, an unresolved V gene accounts for under half, and the cause of the remainder is not known. Clonal size and the V and J genes are those of that table, whereas D and trimming came from the DNA. For this sample the table gives about 56,000 clones, of which approximately 93% were detected only once. The biggest ten clones account for under 2% of the sample. The donors were included in the validation cohort of around 120 subjects, a group kept apart from the approximately 690-subject first cohort.

As to this clone: Its antigen is currently not known. No base quality information exists; no much larger clone differs at one position.

The specimen was PBMCs. This sequence was found in a woman aged 18 to 35 in good health and CMV-seropositive.

The DNA is as follows: TGTGCCAGCAGCATCTCGCAGGGGAACTATGGCTACACCTTC. The resulting protein is CASSISQGNYGYTF. The chain is encoded by TRBV5-4 joined to TRBJ1-2; D gene: possibly TRBD1, on 6 matching bases. As encoded in the germline V gene (reference sequence), CDR1 is SGHNT while CDR2 is YYREEE. The junction shows trimming of 4 bases on V and 2 bases on J, plus 12 bases between the germline ends. The CDR3 covers 14 residues, taking in both the cysteine and the phenylalanine. The retained sequence is limited to the CDR3, 42 bases, with the frame set at the first base.